Listed here are 2 T cell receptor beta chains from one sample, sequenced in a study of blood T cell repertoires in COVID-19. TCRdb's table, derived via immunoSEQ multiplex PCR, lists solely in-frame clones and lacks some. The sample consists of 150,000 to 200,000 clones, more than 80% of them appearing once. Material for sequencing was peripheral blood. All receptors come from a middle-aged man with acute or convalescent COVID-19.

V is TRBV29-1 and J is TRBJ1-1, with a weak D call TRBD1 (6 bases). The V end was cut by 7 bases, the J end by 1 base, with 13 bases between. The CDR3 is 13 amino acids. CDR1 is SQVTM and CDR2 is ANQGSEA in the germline V gene. The DNA for the CDR3 is TGCAGCGCCCGGGGACAAACGAACACTGAAGCTTTCTTT. Translation: CSARGQTNTEAFF.

The J gene is TRBJ2-7, the V gene TRBV2; D perhaps matches TRBD1 (6 bases). Germline V gene data show CDR1 as SNHLY and CDR2 as FYNNEI. This CDR3 has 12 residues. Trimming took 5 bases from V and 5 from J, leaving 10 bases between them. CDR3 coding DNA: TGTGCCAGCAGTACAGGGTATAACGAGCAGTACTTC. It yields the protein CASSTGYNEQYF.